The 3 T cell receptor beta chains below all came from one sample that was sequenced in a study of cytomegalovirus exposure and HLA in healthy donors. Researchers ran the PCR with 60 Vbeta and 13 Jbeta primers. Clones were read by immunoSEQ multiplex PCR, and TCRdb kept only the in-frame ones, dropping some. Found here are around 110,000 clones, approximately 70% of them singletons; the top ten hold roughly 8.4%. Sequencing was performed on PBMCs. The receptors here all came from a man aged 25-45 years in good health and CMV-seropositive.

This sequence joins TRBV5-6 and TRBJ1-2, with 12 bases matching TRBD1. CDR3 length: 16 amino acids. Germline V lookup: CDR1 SGHDT, CDR2 YYEEEE. J gave up 2 bases and V 0 bases, and 2 bases lay outside the gene matches. The CDR3 loop reads CASSLGGQGANYGYTF. CDR3 nucleotides: TGTGCCAGCAGCTTGGGGGGACAGGGGGCGAACTATGGCTACACCTTC.

The V call is TRBV9, the J call TRBJ2-7; weak D call: TRBD2 (6 bases). The CDR3 runs 16 residues. The V and J ends lost 4 bases and 0 bases respectively, with 17 bases between them. Germline V gene sequence: CDR1 SGDLS, CDR2 YYNGEE. CDR3 sequence (DNA): TGTGCCAGCAGCTCACCCCCCGGAGGGAGCTCCTACGAGCAGTACTTC. Its protein is CASSSPPGGSSYEQYF.

A few counts support this clone. V and J are TRBV28 and TRBJ1-2, with D unresolved. The CDR3 spans 12 residues. Trimming pared 4 bases from V and 8 bases from J, leaving 11 bases between. CDR1 MDHEN and CDR2 SYDVKM come from the germline V gene. In nucleotides, the CDR3 is TGTGCCAGCAGTTCCGTTAAACAGGGCTACACCTTC. It translates to CASSSVKQGYTF.